A single T cell receptor beta chain is shown here with its context. CDR3 length: 12 residues. From germline, CDR1 is SGHVS and CDR2 FNYEAQ. V was shortened by 1 base and J by 10 bases, with 8 bases between the two germline ends. TCRdb's copy holds only in-frame clones and misses some; the assay was immunoSEQ multiplex PCR. Among approximately 100,000 clones listed, 88% were seen once. This specimen comes from a study of identifying expanded T cells in peripheral blood. No infections or other immune events were documented during collection. The material sequenced was blood. The TCR was taken from a person between 18 and 75 years old in good health. The chain uses TRBV7-6 and TRBJ1-3; possible D gene TRBD1, 5 bases. CDR3 DNA: TGTGCCAGCAGCTTAGTGGGGGATACCATATATTTT. It is translated as CASSLVGDTIYF.